These 4 T cell receptor gamma chains share one sample of origin, sequenced in a study of gamma-delta chains in newborns, infants, children. TCRdb reanalyzed the reads using CATT. The sample gives some 550 gamma-chain clones, under 80% of which show up once; approximately 31% is in the top ten. Input material: blood. These receptor sequences come from a child who was a newborn, infant or young child, either healthy, febrile or measles-vaccinated (not recorded which).

Details on this clone: The same CDR3 is also encoded by other DNA sequences in this sample. The chain is built from TRGV9 and TRGJP. The J gene is absent in TCRdb and was assigned here via DNA matching to germline. This CDR3 is 16 amino acids long. Germline CDR1 and CDR2: GITISATS and ISYDGTV (reference sequence). The V segment lost 0 bases and the J segment 7 bases; nucleotides outside the gene matches: 3. Here the CDR3 reads CALWEVEELGKKIKVF. The DNA for the CDR3 is TGTGCCTTGTGGGAGGTGGAGGAGTTGGGCAAAAAAATCAAGGTATTT.

This clone was recorded once. An end of the junction differs from the germline gene, which may be a read error. Other DNA sequences in the sample encode the same CDR3. V and J are TRGV9 and TRGJP. Here the J gene was assigned by germline matching of the DNA, as TCRdb has none. Germline V lookup: CDR1 GITISATS, CDR2 ISYDGTV (reference sequence). The CDR3 has 16 amino acids. The CDR3 DNA is TGTGCCTTGTGGGAGGCTCAAGAGTTGGGGAAAAAAATCAAGGTATTT. Encoded protein: CALWEAQELGKKIKVF.

No V gene was called, and the J gene is TRGJ1 or TRGJ2. The CDR3 runs to 11 residues. CDR3 DNA sequence: TGTGCCACCTGGGATTATTATAAGAAGCTCTTT. Translation: CATWDYYKKLF.

About this clone itself: An end of the junction does not agree with germline; a read error may underlie this. The chain has TRGV9 and TRGJP. TCRdb offers no J gene call, so here the DNA was matched to germline to obtain one. The CDR3 length is 17 residues. In germline, CDR1 is GITISATS, CDR2 ISYDGTV (reference sequence). CDR3 loop: CALWEGVQELGKKIKVF. The CDR3 DNA is TGTGCCTTGTGGGAGGGAGTGCAAGAATTGGGCAAAAAAATCAAGGTATTT.